The clone carrying this T cell receptor beta chain was observed a single time. Generated by immunoSEQ multiplex PCR, the TCRdb table keeps only in-frame clones and is missing some. The repertoire holds some 20,000 clones, with 88% as singletons. This specimen belongs to a study of PD-L1 blockade in urothelial cancer. CDR1 is KGHSH and CDR2 is LQKENI in the germline V gene. The CDR3 covers 16 residues. The ends lost 1 base at V and 6 bases at J; junction bases unmatched: 9. The source is a man in his fifties or sixties with urothelial cancer. This chain links TRBV18 with TRBJ1-2, with 9 positions matching TRBD1. The sequencing here drew on PBMCs, taken around atezolizumab (anti-PD-L1) treatment. The CDR3, as DNA: TGTGCCAGCTCACCACTTTCCGGGACAGGGAATGATGGCTACACCTTC. The encoded protein is CASSPLSGTGNDGYTF.